This TCR beta chain was recovered during a study of T cells in Graves' hyperthyroidism and ophthalmopathy. From RNA transcripts, TCR beta CDR3 regions were amplified. The primer set for the first-round RT-PCR of the TCR CDR3 was HTBI. Each CDR3 protein is one row after TCRdb ran MiXCR on the multiplex PCR reads. The sample shows roughly 180,000 distinct CDR3 sequences, 9.4% of them seen only once. The study collected blood at first hyperthyroidism diagnosis, before any ophthalmopathy symptoms arose. This clonotype was counted at least ten times. The source material was blood. The clonotype comes from a young woman with Graves' hyperthyroidism that later progressed to Graves' ophthalmopathy.

This chain's CDR3 is CSASTARTDTQYF. Here the CDR3 DNA reads TGCAGTGCTAGCACGGCCCGAACAGATACGCAGTATTTT. The rearrangement uses TRBV20-1 and TRBJ2-3, with D unclear. Germline-derived CDR1 and CDR2 are DFQATT and SNEGSKA (reference sequence). V was cut by 3 bases and J by 3 bases, with 10 bases left in between. The CDR3 extends over 13 amino acids.